This T cell receptor beta chain is from a study of blood T cell repertoires in COVID-19. About the study: The United States, Italy and Spain were the sources of the acute and convalescent COVID-19 samples. Sources were T cells, B-cell-depleted T cells, or PBMCs; the material itself was cDNA or gDNA.

This CDR3 spans 12 amino acids. Germline CDR1 is MNHEY and CDR2 is SVGAGI. V lost 2 bases and J lost 4, with 6 bases in between. The method was immunoSEQ multiplex PCR; TCRdb's version includes in-frame clones alone and lacks a portion of them. Here the sample spans about 180,000 clones, 70% to 90% being singletons. A Seattle source enrolled patients during active infection and followed them longitudinally. The TCR was taken from a woman in her forties or fifties with COVID-19, enrolled during active disease. Material for sequencing was peripheral blood. The rearrangement joins TRBV6-5 to TRBJ2-7, with D perhaps TRBD2 (5 bases). In DNA form, the CDR3 reads TGTGCCAGCAGTTACGCGGGTTACGAGCAGTACTTC. The encoded protein is CASSYAGYEQYF.